This TCR beta chain stems from a study of blood T cell repertoires in COVID-19. Whole-study context: T cells, B-cell-depleted T cells, or PBMCs provided the cDNA or gDNA that served as material.

Study processing details: Reference gene primers were amplified, and this amplification served to estimate nucleated cell counts. Libraries were prepared by immunoSEQ multiplex PCR; TCRdb keeps only in-frame clonotypes and omits some of them. V, J and clone size were drawn from that table, and D and trimming were deduced from the DNA. The data hold fewer than 300,000 clones, with roughly 85% observed a single time. V was shortened by 6 bases and J by 3 bases, with 11 bases between the two germline ends. The V gene's germline CDR1 is MNHEY and CDR2 SMNVEV (reference sequence). The CDR3 length is 14 residues. Individuals aged about 18 to 95 years were recruited from 24 US areas. Among Cohort 3 donors, those recovered had two negative PCRs, clearance, or symptom resolution.

The chain combines TRBV27 with TRBJ2-2; D is possibly TRBD2 (6 bases). The source is a woman in her fifties or sixties who had recovered from COVID-19. The source material was PBMCs or T cells enriched from blood (not recorded which). The CDR3 nucleotides are TGTGCCAGCAGGGCGGGGAGGTACACCGGGGAGCTGTTTTTT. Protein sequence: CASRAGRYTGELFF.